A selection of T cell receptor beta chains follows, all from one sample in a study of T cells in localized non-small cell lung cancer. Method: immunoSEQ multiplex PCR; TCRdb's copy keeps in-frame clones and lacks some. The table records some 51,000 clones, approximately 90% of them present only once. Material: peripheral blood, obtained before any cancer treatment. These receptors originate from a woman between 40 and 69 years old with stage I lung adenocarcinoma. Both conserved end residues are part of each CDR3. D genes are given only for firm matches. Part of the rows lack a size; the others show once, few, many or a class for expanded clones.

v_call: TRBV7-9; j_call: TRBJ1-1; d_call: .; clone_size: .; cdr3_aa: CASSYPTGMNTEAFF; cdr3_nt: TGTGCCAGCAGCTACCCCACGGGGATGAACACTGAAGCTTTCTTT
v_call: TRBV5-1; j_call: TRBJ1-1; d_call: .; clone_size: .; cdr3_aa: CASSLVLGGTEAFF; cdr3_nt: TGCGCCAGCAGCCTGGTTCTCGGGGGCACTGAAGCTTTCTTT
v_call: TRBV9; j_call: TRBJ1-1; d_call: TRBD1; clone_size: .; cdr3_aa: CASSVGTGTEAFF; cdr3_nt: TGTGCCAGCAGCGTAGGGACAGGGACTGAAGCTTTCTTT
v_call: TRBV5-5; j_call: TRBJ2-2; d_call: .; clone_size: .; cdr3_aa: CASSPPGRENTGELFF; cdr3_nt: TGTGCCAGCAGTCCTCCGGGACGAGAGAACACCGGGGAGCTGTTTTTT
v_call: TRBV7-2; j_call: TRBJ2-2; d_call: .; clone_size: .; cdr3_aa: CASSLKSSGELFF; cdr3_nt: TGTGCCAGCAGCTTAAAGTCGTCCGGGGAGCTGTTTTTT
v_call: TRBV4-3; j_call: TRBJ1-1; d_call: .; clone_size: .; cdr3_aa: CASSPVGNTEAFF; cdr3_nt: TGCGCCAGCAGCCCCGTAGGGAACACTGAAGCTTTCTTT
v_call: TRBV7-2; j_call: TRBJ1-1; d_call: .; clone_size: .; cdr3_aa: CASSLGTANTEAFF; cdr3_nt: TGTGCCAGCAGCTTAGGGACAGCCAACACTGAAGCTTTCTTT
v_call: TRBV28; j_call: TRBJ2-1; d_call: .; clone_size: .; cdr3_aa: CASSLIGTEQFF; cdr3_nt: TGTGCCAGCAGTTTGATCGGTACTGAGCAGTTCTTC
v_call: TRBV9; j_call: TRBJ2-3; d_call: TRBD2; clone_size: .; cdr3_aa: CASSGWTSGGDTQYF; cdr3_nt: TGTGCCAGCAGCGGATGGACTAGCGGGGGTGATACGCAGTATTTT
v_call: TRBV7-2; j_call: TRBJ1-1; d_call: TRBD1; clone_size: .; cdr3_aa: CASSPSLDREAFF; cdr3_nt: TGTGCCAGCAGCCCGAGTCTGGACAGGGAAGCTTTCTTT
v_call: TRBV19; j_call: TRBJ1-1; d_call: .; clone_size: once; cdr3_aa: CASSLRGGVDEAFF; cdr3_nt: TGTGCCAGTAGCCTTCGGGGAGGGGTCGATGAAGCTTTCTTT
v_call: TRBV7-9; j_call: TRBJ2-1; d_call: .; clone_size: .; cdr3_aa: CASSLGTANEQFF; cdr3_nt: TGTGCCAGCAGCTTAGGCACGGCAAATGAGCAGTTCTTC
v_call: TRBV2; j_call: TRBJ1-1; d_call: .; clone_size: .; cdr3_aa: CASSARTVNTEAFF; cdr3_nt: TGTGCCAGCAGTGCTCGGACTGTGAACACTGAAGCTTTCTTT
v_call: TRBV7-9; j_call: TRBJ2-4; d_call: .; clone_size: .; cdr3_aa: CASSARERGDIQYF; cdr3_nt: TGTGCCAGCAGCGCCCGTGAGAGGGGGGACATTCAGTACTTC
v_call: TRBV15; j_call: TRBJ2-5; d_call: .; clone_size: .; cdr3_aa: CATSRDRNTPSEETQYF; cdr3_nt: TGTGCCACCAGCAGAGATCGTAATACCCCCTCCGAAGAGACCCAGTACTTC
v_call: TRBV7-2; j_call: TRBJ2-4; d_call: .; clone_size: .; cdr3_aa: CASSPPGRGGNIQYF; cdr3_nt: TGTGCCAGCAGCCCGCCCGGGCGGGGTGGAAACATTCAGTACTTC
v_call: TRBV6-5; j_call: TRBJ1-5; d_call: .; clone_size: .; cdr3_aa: CATPRGSNQPQHF; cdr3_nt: TGTGCCACTCCCCGAGGGAGCAATCAGCCCCAGCATTTT
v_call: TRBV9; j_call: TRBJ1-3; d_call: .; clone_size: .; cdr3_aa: CASSPLTGFGNTIYF; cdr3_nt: TGTGCCAGCAGCCCCCTCACAGGTTTTGGAAACACCATATATTTT
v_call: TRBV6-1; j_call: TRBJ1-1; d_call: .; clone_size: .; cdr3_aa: CASSERGWETEAFF; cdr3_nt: TGTGCCAGCAGTGAAAGGGGGTGGGAGACTGAAGCTTTCTTT
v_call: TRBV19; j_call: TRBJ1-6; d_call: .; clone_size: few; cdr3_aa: CASSGSSAPLHF; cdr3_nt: TGTGCCAGTAGTGGTAGCTCGGCGCCCCTCCACTTT
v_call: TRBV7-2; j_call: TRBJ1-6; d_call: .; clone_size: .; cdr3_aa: CASSLEGRSYNSPLHF; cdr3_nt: TGTGCCAGCAGCTTGGAGGGCCGCTCCTATAATTCACCCCTCCACTTT
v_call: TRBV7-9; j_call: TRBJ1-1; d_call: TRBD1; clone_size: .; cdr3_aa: CASSPRGVSGGTEAFF; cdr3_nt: TGTGCCAGCAGCCCTAGGGGGGTCTCAGGGGGCACTGAAGCTTTCTTT
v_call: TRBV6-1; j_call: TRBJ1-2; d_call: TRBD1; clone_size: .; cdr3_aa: CASSEEGQGGYGYTF; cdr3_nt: TGTGCCAGCAGTGAAGAAGGACAGGGAGGCTATGGCTACACCTTC
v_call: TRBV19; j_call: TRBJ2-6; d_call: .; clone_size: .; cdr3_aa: CASSIVGAGANVLTF; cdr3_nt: TGTGCCAGTAGTATAGTTGGTGCTGGGGCCAACGTCCTGACTTTC
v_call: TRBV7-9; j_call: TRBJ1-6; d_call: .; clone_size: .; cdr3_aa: CASSHWTANSPLHF; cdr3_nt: TGTGCCAGCAGCCACTGGACCGCTAATTCACCCCTCCACTTT
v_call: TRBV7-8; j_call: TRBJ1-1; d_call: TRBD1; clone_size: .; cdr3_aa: CASSSRQGPSTEAFF; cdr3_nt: TGTGCCAGCAGCTCCCGACAGGGGCCGAGCACTGAAGCTTTCTTT
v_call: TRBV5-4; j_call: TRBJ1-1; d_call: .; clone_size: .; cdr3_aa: CASSLGTGTEAFF; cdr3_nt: TGTGCCAGCAGCTTGGGGACCGGGACTGAAGCTTTCTTT
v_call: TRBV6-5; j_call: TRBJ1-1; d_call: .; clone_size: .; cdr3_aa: CASSYGMNTEAFF; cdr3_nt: TGTGCCAGCAGTTACGGCATGAACACTGAAGCTTTCTTT
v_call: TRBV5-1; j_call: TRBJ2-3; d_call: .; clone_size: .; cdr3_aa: CASSPHTDTQYF; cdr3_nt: TGCGCCAGCAGCCCGCACACAGATACGCAGTATTTT
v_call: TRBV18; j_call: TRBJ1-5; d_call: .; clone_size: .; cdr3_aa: CASSPPNGGAGNQPQHF; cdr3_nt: TGTGCCAGCTCACCACCGAACGGGGGCGCGGGCAATCAGCCCCAGCATTTT
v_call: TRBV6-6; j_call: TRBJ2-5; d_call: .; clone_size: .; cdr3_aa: CASSRWTGQETQYF; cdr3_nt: TGTGCCAGCAGTCGATGGACGGGTCAAGAGACCCAGTACTTC
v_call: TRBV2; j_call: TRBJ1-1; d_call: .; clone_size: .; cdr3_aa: CASNLNEAFF; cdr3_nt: TGTGCCAGTAACTTGAATGAAGCTTTCTTT
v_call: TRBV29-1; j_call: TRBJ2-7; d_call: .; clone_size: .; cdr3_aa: CSVEDLPYEQYF; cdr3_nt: TGCAGCGTTGAAGATCTACCCTACGAGCAGTACTTC
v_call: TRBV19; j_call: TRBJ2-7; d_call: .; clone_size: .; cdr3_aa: CASSISQYSYEQYF; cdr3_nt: TGTGCCAGTAGTATCAGTCAGTACTCCTACGAGCAGTACTTC
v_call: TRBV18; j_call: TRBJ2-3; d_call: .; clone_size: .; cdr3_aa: CASSPRGADTQYF; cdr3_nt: TGTGCCAGCTCACCACGAGGAGCAGATACGCAGTATTTT
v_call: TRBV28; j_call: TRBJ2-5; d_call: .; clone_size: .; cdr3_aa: CASSLRSGSGTQYF; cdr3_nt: TGTGCCAGCAGCCTCCGTTCCGGGTCGGGAACCCAGTACTTC
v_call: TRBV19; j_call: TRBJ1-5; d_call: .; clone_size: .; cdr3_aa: CASSIGGDINQPQHF; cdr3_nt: TGTGCCAGTAGTATCGGCGGGGACATTAATCAGCCCCAGCATTTT
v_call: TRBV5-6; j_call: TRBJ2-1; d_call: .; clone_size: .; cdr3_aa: CASSRTHNEQFF; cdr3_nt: TGTGCCAGCAGCAGGACTCATAATGAGCAGTTCTTC
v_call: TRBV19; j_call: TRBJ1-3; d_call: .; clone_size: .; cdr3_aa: CASSIGTGNSGNTIYF; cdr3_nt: TGTGCCAGTAGTATTGGAACAGGGAACTCTGGAAACACCATATATTTT
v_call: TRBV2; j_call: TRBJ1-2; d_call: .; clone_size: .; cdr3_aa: CASGKQRNYGYTF; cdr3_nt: TGTGCCAGCGGCAAACAACGGAACTATGGCTACACCTTC
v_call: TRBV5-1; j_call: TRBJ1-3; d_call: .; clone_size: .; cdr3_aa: CASSSQSGNTIYF; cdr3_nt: TGCGCCAGCAGCTCCCAATCTGGAAACACCATATATTTT
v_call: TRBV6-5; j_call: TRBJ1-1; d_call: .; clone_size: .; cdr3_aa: CASRTGNTEAFF; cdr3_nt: TGTGCCTCGAGGACGGGGAACACTGAAGCTTTCTTT
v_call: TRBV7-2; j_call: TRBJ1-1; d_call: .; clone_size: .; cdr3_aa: CASDEGAEAFF; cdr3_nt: TGTGCCAGCGATGAGGGGGCTGAAGCTTTCTTT
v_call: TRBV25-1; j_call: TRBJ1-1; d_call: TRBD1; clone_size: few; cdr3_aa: CASSPPGTERGTEAFF; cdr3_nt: TGTGCCAGCAGTCCGCCCGGGACAGAGAGAGGCACTGAAGCTTTCTTT
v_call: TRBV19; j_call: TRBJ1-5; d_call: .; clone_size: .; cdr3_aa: CASSMWDGEGNQPQHF; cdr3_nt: TGTGCCAGTAGTATGTGGGACGGCGAGGGCAATCAGCCCCAGCATTTT
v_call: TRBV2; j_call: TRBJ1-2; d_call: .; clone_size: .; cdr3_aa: CASSPDEGNYGYTF; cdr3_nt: TGTGCCAGCAGCCCGGACGAGGGGAACTATGGCTACACCTTC
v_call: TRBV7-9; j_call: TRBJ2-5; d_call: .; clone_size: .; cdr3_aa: CASSLVLSAQETQYF; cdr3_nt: TGTGCCAGCAGCTTAGTGTTGTCCGCGCAAGAGACCCAGTACTTC
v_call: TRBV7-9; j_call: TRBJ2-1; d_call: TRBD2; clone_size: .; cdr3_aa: CASSGRKTSGGGNEQFF; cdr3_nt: TGTGCCAGCAGCGGCCGTAAGACTAGCGGGGGAGGCAATGAGCAGTTCTTC
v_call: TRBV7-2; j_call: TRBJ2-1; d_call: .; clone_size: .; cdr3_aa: CASSRPQNEQFF; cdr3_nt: TGTGCCAGCAGCAGGCCCCAAAATGAGCAGTTCTTC
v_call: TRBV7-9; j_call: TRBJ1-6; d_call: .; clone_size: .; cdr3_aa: CASSLEGPLHF; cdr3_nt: TGTGCCAGCAGCTTGGAGGGACCCCTCCACTTT
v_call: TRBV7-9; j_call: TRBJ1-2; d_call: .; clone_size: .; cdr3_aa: CASSLGPDINYGYTF; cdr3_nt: TGTGCCAGCAGCTTGGGACCGGATATCAACTATGGCTACACCTTC
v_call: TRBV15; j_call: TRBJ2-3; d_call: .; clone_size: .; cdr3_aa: CATSRGDGVTDTQYF; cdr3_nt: TGTGCCACCAGCAGAGGCGACGGGGTGACAGATACGCAGTATTTT
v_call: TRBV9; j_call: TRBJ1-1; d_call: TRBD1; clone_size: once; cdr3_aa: CASSRTGVRTEAFF; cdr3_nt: TGTGCCAGCAGTAGGACAGGGGTAAGGACTGAAGCTTTCTTT
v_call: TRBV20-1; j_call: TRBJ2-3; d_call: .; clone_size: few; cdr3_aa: CSASSEDTQYF; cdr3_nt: TGCAGTGCGAGCAGTGAAGATACGCAGTATTTT
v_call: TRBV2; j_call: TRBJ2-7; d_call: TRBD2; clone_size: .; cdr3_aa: CASSSLAGAYEQYF; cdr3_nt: TGTGCCAGCAGTTCCCTAGCGGGGGCCTACGAGCAGTACTTC
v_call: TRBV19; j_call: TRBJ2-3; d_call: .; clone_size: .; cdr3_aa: CASSHRGTDTQYF; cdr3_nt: TGTGCCAGTAGTCACCGGGGTACAGATACGCAGTATTTT
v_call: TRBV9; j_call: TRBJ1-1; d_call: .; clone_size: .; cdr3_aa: CASSAGYANTEAFF; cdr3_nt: TGTGCCAGCAGCGCCGGATATGCAAACACTGAAGCTTTCTTT